This TCR beta chain was obtained from a study of T cells in localized non-small cell lung cancer. Germline CDR1 is LNHDA and CDR2 is SQIVND (reference sequence). V lost 9 bases and J 4 bases, leaving 18 bases between the germline ends. There are 14 residues in the CDR3. Measured with immunoSEQ multiplex PCR; TCRdb has only the in-frame clones, and not every one. This table has about 78,000 clones, around four fifths appearing once. The chain joins TRBV19 to TRBJ1-2; D ambiguous. The material was peripheral blood, obtained before any cancer treatment. The TCR sequence derives from a man aged 40 to 70 with stage I lung adenocarcinoma. CDR3 DNA sequence: TGTGCCAGCGCAACGCAACCTCGGGGCTATGGCTACACCTTC. Translated, it gives CASATQPRGYGYTF. Together with reference TRBV19 and TRBJ1-2, the CDR3 gives the full variable domain: DGGITQSPKYLFRKEGQNVTLSCEQNLNHDAMYWYRQDPGQGLRLIYYSQIVNDFQKGDIAEGYSVSREKKESFPLTVTSAQKNPTAFYLCASATQPRGYGYTFGSGTRLTVV.